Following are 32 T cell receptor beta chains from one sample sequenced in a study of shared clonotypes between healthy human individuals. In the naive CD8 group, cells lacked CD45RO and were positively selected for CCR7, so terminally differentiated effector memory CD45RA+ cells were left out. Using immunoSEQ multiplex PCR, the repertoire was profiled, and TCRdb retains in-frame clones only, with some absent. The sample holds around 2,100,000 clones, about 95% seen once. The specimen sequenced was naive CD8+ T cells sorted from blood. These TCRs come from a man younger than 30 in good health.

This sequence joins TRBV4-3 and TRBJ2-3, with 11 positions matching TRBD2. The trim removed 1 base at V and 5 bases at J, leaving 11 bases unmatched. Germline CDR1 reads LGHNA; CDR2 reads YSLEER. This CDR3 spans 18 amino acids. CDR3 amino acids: CASSQVSTSGSKEDTQYF. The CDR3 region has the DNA TGCGCCAGCAGCCAAGTCTCTACTAGCGGGAGCAAGGAAGATACGCAGTATTTT.

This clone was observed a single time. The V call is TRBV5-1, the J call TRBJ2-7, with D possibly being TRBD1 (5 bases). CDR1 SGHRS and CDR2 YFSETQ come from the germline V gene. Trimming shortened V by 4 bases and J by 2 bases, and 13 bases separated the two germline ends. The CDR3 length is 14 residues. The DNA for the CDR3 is TGCGCCAGCAGCAACGGACACGAAACCTACGAGCAGTACTTC. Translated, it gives CASSNGHETYEQYF.

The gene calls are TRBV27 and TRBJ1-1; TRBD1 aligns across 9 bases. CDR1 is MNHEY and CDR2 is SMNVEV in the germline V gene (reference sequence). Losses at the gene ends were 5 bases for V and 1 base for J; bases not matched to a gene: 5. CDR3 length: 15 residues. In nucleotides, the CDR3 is TGTGCCAGCAGTGACCGGGACAGGGCGAACACTGAAGCTTTCTTT. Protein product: CASSDRDRANTEAFF.

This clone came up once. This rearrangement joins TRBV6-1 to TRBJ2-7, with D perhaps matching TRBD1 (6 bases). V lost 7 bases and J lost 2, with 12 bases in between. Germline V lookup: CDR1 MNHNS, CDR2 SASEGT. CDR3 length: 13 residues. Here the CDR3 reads CASNGQSPYEQYF. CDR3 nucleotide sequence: TGTGCCAGCAATGGACAGAGCCCCTACGAGCAGTACTTC.

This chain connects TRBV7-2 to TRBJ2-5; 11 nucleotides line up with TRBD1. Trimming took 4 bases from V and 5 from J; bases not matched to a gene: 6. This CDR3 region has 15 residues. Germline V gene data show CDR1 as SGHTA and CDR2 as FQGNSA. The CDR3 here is CASSSGQGAPETQYF. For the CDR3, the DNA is TGTGCCAGCAGCTCCGGACAGGGGGCTCCCGAGACCCAGTACTTC.

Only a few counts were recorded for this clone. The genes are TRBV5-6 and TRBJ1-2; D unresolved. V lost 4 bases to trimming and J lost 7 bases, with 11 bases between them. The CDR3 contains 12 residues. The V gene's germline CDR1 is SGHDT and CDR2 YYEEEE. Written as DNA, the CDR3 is TGTGCCAGCAGCCCAGAGCTCGGTGGCTACACCTTC. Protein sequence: CASSPELGGYTF.

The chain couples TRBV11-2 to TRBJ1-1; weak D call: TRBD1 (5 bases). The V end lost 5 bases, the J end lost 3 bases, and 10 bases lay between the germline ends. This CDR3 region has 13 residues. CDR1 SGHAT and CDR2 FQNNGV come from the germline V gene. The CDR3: CASSRTGHTEAFF. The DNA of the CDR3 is TGTGCCAGCAGCCGCACGGGGCACACTGAAGCTTTCTTT.

The CDR3 spells CASSLSRIAVSYNEQFF. CDR3 in DNA: TGTGCCAGCAGTTTATCGAGAATAGCGGTCTCCTACAATGAGCAGTTCTTC. The chain joins TRBV27 to TRBJ2-1, with a tentative D call TRBD2 (6 bases). The CDR3 consists of 17 residues. Per the germline V gene, CDR1 is MNHEY and CDR2 is SMNVEV (reference sequence). Trimming pared 0 bases from V and 0 bases from J, leaving 12 bases between.

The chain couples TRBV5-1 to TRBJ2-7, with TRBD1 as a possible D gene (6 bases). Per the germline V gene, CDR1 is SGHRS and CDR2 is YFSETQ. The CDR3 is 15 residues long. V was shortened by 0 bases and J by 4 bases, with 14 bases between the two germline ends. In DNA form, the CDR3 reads TGCGCCAGCAGCTTGGCCGCAGGGGCCCCTTACGAGCAGTACTTC. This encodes CASSLAAGAPYEQYF. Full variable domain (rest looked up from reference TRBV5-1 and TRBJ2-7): KAGVTQTPRYLIKTRGQQVTLSCSPISGHRSVSWYQQTPGQGLQFLFEYFSETQRNKGNFPGRFSGRQFSNSRSEMNVSTLELGDSALYLCASSLAAGAPYEQYFGPGTRLTVT.

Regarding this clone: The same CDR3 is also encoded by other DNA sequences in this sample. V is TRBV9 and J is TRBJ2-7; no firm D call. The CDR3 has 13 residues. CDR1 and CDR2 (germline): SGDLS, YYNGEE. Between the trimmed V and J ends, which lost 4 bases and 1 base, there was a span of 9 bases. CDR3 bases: TGTGCCAGCAGCCCGGACGGATCCTACGAGCAGTACTTC. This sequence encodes CASSPDGSYEQYF.

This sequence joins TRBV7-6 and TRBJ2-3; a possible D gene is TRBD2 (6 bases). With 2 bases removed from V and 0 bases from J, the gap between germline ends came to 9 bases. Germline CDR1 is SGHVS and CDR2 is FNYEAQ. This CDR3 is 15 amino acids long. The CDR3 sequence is CASSLPGASTDTQYF. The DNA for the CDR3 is TGTGCCAGCAGCTTACCGGGAGCTAGCACAGATACGCAGTATTTT.

The chain's CDR3 is CASSAGTANEQFF. The CDR3 nucleotides read TGTGCCAGCAGCGCCGGAACCGCGAATGAGCAGTTCTTC. The chain couples TRBV5-6 to TRBJ2-1; D ambiguous. The ends were cut back, 4 bases at V and 7 bases at J, with 12 bases in the middle. Germline V gene data show CDR1 as SGHDT and CDR2 as YYEEEE. The CDR3 length is 13 residues. The full variable domain, in which reference TRBV5-6 and TRBJ2-1 provide the parts outside the CDR3, is DAGVTQSPTHLIKTRGQQVTLRCSPKSGHDTVSWYQQALGQGPQFIFQYYEEEERQRGNFPDRFSGHQFPNYSSELNVNALLLGDSALYLCASSAGTANEQFFGPGTRLTVL.

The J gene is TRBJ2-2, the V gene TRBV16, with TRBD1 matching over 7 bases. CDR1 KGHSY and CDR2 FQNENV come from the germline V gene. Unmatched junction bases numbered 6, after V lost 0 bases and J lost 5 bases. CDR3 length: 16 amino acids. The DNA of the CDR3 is TGTGCCAGCAGCCAATCAGACAGGGTCCTTACCGGGGAGCTGTTTTTT. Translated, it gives CASSQSDRVLTGELFF.

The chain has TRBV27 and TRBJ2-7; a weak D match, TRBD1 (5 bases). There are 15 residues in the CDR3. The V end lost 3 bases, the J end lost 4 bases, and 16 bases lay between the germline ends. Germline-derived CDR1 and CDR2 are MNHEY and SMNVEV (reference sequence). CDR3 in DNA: TGTGCCAGCAGTTTTTCCCCGCCAGGGTTGTACGAGCAGTACTTC. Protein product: CASSFSPPGLYEQYF.

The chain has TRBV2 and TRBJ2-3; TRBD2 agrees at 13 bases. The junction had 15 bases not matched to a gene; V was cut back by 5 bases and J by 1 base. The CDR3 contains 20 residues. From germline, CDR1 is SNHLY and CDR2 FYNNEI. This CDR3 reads CASSYMPGLAGMVGTDTQYF. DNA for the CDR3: TGTGCCAGCAGTTATATGCCGGGACTAGCGGGGATGGTCGGCACAGATACGCAGTATTTT.

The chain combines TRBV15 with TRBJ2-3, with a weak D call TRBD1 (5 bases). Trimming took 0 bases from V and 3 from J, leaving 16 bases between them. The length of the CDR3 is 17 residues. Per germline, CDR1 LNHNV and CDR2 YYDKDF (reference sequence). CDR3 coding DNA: TGTGCCACCAGCAGAGAGGGCAGGGTAGTTTTGACAGATACGCAGTATTTT. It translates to CATSREGRVVLTDTQYF.

The CDR3 spells CASSTQNTEAFF. CDR3 nucleotides: TGTGCCAGCAGCACCCAGAACACTGAAGCTTTCTTT. The chain recombines TRBV5-4 with TRBJ1-1; no firm D call. The CDR3 runs to 12 residues. V was trimmed by 4 bases and J by 1 base, leaving 5 bases between them. The germline V gene has CDR1 SGHNT and CDR2 YYREEE (reference sequence).

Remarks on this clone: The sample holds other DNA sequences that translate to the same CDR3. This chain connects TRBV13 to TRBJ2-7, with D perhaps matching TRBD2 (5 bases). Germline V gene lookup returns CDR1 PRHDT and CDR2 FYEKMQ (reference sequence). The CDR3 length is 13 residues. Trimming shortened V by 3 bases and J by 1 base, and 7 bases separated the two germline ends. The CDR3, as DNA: TGTGCCAGCAGCTTGGCGGGTTCCTACGAGCAGTACTTC. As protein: CASSLAGSYEQYF.

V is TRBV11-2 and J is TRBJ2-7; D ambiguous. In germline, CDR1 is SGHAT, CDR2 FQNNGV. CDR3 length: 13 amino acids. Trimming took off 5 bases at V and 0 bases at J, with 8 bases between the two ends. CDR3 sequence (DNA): TGTGCCAGCAGCCGCCGGAGCTCCTACGAGCAGTACTTC. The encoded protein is CASSRRSSYEQYF.

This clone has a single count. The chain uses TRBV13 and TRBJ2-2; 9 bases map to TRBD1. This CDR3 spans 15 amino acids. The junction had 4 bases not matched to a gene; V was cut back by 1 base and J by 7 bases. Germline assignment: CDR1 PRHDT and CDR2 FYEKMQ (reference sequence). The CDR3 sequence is CASSLDRGLGGELFF. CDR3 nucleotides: TGTGCCAGCAGCTTAGACAGGGGGCTCGGCGGGGAGCTGTTTTTT. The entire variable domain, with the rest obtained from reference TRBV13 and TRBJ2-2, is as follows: AAGVIQSPRHLIKEKRETATLKCYPIPRHDTVYWYQQGPGQDPQFLISFYEKMQSDKGSIPDRFSAQQFSDYHSELNMSSLELGDSALYFCASSLDRGLGGELFFGEGSRLTVL.

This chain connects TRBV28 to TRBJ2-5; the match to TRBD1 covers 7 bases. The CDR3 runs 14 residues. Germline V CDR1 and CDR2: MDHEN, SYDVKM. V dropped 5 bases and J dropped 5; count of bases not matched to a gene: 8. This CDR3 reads CASSLTGSGETQYF. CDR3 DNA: TGTGCCAGCAGTCTGACAGGGTCCGGGGAGACCCAGTACTTC. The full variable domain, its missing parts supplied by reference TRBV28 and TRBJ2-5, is DVKVTQSSRYLVKRTGEKVFLECVQDMDHENMFWYRQDPGLGLRLIYFSYDVKMKEKGDIPEGYSVSREKKERFSLILESASTNQTSMYLCASSLTGSGETQYFGPGTRLLVL.

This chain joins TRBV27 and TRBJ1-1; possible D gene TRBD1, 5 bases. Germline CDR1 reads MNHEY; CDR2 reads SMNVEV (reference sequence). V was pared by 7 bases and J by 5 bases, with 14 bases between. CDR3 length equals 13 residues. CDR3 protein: CASKGRVGTEAFF. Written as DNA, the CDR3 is TGTGCCAGCAAGGGCAGGGTAGGGACTGAAGCTTTCTTT.

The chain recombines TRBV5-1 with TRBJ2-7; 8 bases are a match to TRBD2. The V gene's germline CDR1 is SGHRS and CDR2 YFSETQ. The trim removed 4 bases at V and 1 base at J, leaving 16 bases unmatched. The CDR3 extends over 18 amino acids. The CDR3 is CASSDGTQLAVRSYEQYF. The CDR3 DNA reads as TGCGCCAGCAGCGACGGGACGCAACTAGCGGTACGGTCCTACGAGCAGTACTTC.

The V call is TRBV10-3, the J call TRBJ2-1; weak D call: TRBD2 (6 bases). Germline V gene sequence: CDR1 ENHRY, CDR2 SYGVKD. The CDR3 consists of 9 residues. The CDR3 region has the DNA TGTGCGGCGGGGAATGAGCAGTTCTTC. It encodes CAAGNEQFF.

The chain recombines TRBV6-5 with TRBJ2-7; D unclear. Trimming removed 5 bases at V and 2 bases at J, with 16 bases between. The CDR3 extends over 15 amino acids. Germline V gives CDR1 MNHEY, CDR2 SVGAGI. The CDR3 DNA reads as TGTGCCAGCAGTCCCATAACGGATGGAGCCTACGAGCAGTACTTC. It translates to CASSPITDGAYEQYF.

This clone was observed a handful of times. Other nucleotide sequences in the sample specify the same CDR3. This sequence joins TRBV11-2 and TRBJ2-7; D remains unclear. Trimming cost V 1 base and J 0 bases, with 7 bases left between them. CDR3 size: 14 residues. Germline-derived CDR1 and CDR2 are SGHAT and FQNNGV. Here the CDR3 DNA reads TGTGCCAGCAGCTTAGGAACGGGCTCCTACGAGCAGTACTTC. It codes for CASSLGTGSYEQYF.

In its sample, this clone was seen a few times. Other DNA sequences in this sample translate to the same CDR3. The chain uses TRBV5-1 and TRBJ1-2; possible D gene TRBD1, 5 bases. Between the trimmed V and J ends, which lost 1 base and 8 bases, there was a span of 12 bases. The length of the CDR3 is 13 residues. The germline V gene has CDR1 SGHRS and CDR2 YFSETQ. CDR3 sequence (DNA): TGCGCCAGCAGCTTGCAAGGGAGGGACGGCTACACCTTC. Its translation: CASSLQGRDGYTF. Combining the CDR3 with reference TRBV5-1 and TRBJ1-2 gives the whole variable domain KAGVTQTPRYLIKTRGQQVTLSCSPISGHRSVSWYQQTPGQGLQFLFEYFSETQRNKGNFPGRFSGRQFSNSRSEMNVSTLELGDSALYLCASSLQGRDGYTFGSGTRLTVV.

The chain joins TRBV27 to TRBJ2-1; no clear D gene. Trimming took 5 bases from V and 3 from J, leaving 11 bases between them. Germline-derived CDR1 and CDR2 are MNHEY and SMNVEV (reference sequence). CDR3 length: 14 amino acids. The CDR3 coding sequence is TGTGCCAGCAGTAGCCCCCTTCACTACAATGAGCAGTTCTTC. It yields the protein CASSSPLHYNEQFF.

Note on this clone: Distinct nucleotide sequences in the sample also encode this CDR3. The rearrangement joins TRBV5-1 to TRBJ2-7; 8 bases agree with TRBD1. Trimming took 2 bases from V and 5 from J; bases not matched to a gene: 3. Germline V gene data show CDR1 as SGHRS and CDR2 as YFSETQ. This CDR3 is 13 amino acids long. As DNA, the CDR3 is TGCGCCAGCAGCTTCACAGGGGGAGACGAGCAGTACTTC. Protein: CASSFTGGDEQYF.

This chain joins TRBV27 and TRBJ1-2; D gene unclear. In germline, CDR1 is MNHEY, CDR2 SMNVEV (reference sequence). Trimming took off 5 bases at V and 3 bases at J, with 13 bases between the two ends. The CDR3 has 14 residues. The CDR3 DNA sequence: TGTGCCAGCAGTCCCGACGGCAGCTACTATGGCTACACCTTC. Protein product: CASSPDGSYYGYTF.

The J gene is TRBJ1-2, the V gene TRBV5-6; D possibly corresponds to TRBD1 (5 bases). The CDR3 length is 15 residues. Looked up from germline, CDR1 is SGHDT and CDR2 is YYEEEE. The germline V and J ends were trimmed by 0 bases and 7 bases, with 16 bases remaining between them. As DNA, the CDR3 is TGTGCCAGCAGCTTGGGTGGACACCCCGCGGGTGGCTACACCTTC. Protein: CASSLGGHPAGGYTF.

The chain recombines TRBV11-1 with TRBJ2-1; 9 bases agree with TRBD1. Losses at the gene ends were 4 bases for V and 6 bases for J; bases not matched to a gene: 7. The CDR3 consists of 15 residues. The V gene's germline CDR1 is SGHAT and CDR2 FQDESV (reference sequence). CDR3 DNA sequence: TGTGCCAGCAGCTACCTCGGGACAGGGTTCAATGAGCAGTTCTTC. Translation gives CASSYLGTGFNEQFF.